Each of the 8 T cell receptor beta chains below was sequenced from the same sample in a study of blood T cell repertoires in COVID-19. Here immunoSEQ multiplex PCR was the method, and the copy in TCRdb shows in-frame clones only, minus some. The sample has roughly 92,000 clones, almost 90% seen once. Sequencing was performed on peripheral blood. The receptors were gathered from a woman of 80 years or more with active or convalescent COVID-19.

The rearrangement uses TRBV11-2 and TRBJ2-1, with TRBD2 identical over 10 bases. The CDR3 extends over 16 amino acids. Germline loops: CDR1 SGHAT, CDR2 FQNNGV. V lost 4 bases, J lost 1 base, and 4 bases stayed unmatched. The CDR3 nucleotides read TGTGCCAGCAGCTCAGCTAGCGGGAGATCCTACAATGAGCAGTTCTTC. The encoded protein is CASSSASGRSYNEQFF.

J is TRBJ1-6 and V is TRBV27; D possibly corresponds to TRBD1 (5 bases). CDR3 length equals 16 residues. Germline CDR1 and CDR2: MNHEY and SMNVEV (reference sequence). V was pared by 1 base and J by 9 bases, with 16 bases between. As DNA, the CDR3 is TGTGCCAGCAGTTTATTACCCCAGGGTGGTCGTTCACCCCTCCACTTT. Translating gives CASSLLPQGGRSPLHF.

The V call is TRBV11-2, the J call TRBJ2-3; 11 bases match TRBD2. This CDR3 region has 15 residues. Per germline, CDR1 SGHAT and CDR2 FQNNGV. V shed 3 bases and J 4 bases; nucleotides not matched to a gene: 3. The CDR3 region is CASSLIAGGPDTQYF. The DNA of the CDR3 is TGTGCCAGCAGCTTGATAGCGGGAGGGCCAGATACGCAGTATTTT.

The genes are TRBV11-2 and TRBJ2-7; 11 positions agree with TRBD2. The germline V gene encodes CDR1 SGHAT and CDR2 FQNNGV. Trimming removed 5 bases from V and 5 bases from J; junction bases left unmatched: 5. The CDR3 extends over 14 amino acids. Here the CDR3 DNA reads TGTGCCAGCAGCGTAACTAGCGGGAGCGACGAGCAGTACTTC. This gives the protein CASSVTSGSDEQYF.

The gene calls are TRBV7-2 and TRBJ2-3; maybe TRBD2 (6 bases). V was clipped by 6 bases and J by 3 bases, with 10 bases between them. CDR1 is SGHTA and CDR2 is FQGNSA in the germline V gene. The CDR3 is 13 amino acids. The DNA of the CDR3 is TGTGCCAGCAGGAGACTAGTAACAGATACGCAGTATTTT. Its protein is CASRRLVTDTQYF.

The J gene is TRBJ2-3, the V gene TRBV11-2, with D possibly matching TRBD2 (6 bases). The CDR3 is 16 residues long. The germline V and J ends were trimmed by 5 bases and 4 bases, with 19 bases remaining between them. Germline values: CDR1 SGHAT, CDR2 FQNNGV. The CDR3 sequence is CASSPAGWTSPDTQYF. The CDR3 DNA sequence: TGTGCCAGCAGCCCCGCGGGATGGACCTCGCCAGATACGCAGTATTTT.

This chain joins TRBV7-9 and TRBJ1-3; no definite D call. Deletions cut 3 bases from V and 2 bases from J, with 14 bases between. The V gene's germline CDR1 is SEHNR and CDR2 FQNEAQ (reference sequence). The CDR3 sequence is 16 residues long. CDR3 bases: TGTGCCAGCAGCTTTCAGACATCGAAAGCTGGAAACACCATATATTTT. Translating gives CASSFQTSKAGNTIYF.

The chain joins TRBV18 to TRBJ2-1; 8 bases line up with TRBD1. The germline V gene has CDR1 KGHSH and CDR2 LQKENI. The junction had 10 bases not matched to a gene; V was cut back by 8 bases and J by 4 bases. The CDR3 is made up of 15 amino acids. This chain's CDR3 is CASTRDRGSYNEQFF. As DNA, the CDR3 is TGTGCCAGCACCCGAGACAGGGGCTCATACAATGAGCAGTTCTTC.